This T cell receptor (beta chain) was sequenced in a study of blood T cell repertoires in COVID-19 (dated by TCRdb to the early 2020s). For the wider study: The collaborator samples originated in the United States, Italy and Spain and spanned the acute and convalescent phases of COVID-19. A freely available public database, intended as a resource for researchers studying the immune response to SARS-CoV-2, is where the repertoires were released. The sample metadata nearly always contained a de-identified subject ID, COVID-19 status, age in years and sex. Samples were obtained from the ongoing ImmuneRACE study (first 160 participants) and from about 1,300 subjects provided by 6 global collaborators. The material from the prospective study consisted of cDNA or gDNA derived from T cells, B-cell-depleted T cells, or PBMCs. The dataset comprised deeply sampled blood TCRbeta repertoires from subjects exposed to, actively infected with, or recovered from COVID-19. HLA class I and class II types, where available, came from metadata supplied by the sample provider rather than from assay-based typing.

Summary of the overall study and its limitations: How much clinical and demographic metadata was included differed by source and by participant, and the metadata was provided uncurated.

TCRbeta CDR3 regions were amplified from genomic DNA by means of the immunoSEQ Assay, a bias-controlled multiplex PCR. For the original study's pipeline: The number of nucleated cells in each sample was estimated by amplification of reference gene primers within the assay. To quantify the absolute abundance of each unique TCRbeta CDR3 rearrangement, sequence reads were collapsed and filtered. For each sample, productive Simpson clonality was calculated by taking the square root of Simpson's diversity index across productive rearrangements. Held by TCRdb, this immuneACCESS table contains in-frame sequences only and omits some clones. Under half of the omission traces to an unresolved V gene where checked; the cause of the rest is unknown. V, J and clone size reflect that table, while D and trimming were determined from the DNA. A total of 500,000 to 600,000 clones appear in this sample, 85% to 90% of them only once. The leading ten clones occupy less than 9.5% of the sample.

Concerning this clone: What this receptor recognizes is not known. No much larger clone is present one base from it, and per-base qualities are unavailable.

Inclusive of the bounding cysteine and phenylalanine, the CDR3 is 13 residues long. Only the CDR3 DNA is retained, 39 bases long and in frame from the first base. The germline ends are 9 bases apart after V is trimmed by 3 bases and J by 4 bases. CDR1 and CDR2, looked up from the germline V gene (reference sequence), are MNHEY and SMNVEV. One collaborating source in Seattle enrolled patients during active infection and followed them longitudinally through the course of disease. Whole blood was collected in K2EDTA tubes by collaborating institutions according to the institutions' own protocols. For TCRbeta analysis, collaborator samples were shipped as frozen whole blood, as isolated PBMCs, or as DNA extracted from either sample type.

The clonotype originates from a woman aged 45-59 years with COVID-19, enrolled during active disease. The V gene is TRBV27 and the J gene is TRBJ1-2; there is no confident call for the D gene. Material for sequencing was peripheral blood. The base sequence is TGTGCCAGCAGTTTGAGGGAGGGCTATGGCTACACCTTC. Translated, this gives CASSLREGYGYTF.